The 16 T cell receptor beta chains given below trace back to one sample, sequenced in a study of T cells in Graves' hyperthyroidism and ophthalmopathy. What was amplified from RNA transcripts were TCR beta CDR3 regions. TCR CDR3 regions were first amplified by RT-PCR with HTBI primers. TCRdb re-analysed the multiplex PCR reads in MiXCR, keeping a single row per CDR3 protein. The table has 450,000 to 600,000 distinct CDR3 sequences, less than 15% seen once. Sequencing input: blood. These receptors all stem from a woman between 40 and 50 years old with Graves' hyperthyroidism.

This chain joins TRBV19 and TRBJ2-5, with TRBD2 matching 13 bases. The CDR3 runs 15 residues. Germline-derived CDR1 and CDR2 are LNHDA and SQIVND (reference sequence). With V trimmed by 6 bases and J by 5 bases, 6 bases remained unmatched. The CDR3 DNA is TGTGCCAGTAGACCCGGACTAGCGGGAGATGAGACCCAGTACTTC. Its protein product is CASRPGLAGDETQYF.

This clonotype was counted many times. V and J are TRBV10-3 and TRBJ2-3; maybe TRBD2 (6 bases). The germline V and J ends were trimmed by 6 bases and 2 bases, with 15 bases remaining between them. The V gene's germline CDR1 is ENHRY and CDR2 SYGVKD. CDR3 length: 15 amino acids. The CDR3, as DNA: TGTGCCATCAGGGGGACTCAAGGGAACACAGATACGCAGTATTTT. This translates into CAIRGTQGNTDTQYF.

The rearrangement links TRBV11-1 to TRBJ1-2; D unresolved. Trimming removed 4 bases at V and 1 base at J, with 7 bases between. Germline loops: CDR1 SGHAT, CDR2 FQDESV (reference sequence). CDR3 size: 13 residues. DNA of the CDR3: TGTGCCAGCAGCTACGGCATTAACTATGGCTACACCTTC. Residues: CASSYGINYGYTF.

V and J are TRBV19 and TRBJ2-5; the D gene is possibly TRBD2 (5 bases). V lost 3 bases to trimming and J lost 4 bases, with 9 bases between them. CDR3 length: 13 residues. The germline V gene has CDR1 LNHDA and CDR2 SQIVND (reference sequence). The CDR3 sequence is CASSIEGVETQYF. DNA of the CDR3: TGTGCCAGTAGTATCGAGGGAGTAGAGACCCAGTACTTC.

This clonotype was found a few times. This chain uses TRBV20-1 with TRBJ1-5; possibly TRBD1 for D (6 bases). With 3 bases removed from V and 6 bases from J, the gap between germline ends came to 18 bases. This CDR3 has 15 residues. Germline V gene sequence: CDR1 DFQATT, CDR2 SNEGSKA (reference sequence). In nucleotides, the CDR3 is TGCAGTGCTAGGAGCAATACAGGGAAGATTCAGCCCCAGCATTTT. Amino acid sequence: CSARSNTGKIQPQHF.

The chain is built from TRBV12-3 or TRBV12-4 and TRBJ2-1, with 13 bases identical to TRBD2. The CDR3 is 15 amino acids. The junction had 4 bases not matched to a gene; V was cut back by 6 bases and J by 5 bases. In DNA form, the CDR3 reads TGTGCCAGCAGCCGACTAGCGGGAGGTCACAATGAGCAGTTCTTC. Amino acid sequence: CASSRLAGGHNEQFF.

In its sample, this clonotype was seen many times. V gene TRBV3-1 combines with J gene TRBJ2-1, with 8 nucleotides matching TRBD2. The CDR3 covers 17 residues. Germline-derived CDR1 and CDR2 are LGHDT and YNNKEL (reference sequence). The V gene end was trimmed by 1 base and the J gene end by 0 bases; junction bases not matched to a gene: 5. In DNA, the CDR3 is TGTGCCAGCAGCCAAGTTCCTAGCGGGCTCTCCTACAATGAGCAGTTCTTC. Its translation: CASSQVPSGLSYNEQFF.

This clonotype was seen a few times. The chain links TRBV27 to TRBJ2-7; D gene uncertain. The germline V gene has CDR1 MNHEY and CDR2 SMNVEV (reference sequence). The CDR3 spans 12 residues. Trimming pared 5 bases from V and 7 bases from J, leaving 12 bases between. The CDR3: CASSPLLGEQYF. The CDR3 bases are TGTGCCAGCAGTCCCTTGCTAGGAGAGCAGTACTTC.

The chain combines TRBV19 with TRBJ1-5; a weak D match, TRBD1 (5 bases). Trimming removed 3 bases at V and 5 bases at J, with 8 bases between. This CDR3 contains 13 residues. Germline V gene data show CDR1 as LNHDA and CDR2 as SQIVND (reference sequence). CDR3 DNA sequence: TGTGCCAGTAGTATGCAGGGCGATCAGCCCCAGCATTTT. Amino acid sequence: CASSMQGDQPQHF.

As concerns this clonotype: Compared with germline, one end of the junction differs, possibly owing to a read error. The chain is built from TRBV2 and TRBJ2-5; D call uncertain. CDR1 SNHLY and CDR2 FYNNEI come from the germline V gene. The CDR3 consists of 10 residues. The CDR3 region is CASRAVVYHF. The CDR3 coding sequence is TGTGCCAGCAGGGCGGTTGTGTACCACTTC.

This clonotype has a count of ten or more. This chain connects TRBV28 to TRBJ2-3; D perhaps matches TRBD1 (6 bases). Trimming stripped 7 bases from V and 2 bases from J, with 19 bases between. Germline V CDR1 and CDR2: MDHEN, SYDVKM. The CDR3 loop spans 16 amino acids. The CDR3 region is CASTSPGLGHTDTQYF. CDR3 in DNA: TGTGCCAGCACCTCCCCAGGACTGGGACACACAGATACGCAGTATTTT.

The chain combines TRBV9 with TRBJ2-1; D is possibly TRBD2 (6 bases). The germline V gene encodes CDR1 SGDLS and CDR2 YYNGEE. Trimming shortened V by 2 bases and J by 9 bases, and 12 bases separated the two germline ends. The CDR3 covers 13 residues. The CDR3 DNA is TGTGCCAGCAGCGTCGGGGGTGGCGGTGAGCAGTTCTTC. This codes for CASSVGGGGEQFF.

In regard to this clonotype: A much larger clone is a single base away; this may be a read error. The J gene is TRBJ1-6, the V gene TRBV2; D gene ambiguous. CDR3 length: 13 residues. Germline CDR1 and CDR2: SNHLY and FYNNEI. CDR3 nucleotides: TGTGTCAGCAGTGAAGCTGTGGATTCACCCCTCCACTTT. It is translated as CVSSEAVDSPLHF.

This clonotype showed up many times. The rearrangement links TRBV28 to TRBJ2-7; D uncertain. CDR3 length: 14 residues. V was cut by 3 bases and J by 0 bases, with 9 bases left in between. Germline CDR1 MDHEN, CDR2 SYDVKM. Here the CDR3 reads CASSLGRNSYEQYF. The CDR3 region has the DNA TGTGCCAGCAGTTTGGGCAGGAACTCCTACGAGCAGTACTTC.

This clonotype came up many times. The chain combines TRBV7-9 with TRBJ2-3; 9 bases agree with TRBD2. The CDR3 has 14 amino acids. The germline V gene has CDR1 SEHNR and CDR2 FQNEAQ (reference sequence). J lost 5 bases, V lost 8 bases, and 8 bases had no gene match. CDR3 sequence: CASPAGGQQDTQYF. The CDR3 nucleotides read TGTGCCAGCCCGGCGGGAGGGCAACAAGATACGCAGTATTTT.

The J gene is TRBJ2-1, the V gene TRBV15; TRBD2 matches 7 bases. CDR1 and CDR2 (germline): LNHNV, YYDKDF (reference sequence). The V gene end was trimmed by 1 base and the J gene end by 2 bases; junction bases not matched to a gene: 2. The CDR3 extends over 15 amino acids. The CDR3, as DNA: TGTGCCACCAGCAGAGCACTAGCGACCTACAATGAGCAGTTCTTC. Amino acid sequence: CATSRALATYNEQFF.